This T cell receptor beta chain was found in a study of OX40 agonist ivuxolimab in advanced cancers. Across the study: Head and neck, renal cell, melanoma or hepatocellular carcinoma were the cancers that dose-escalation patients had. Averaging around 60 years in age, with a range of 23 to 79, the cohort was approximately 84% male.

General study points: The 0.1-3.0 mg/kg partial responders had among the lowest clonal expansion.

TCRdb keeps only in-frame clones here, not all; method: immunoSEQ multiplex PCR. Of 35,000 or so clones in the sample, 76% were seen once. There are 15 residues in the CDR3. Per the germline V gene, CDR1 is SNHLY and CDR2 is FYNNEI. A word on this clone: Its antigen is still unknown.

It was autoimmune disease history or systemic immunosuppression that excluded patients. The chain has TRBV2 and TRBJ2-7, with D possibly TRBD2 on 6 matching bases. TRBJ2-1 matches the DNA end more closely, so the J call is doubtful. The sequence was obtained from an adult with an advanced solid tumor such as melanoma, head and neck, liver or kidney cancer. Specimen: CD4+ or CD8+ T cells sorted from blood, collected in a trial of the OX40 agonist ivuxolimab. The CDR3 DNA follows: TGTGCCAGCAGTGAGACGGCGGGGCAGTACAATGAGCAGTTCTTC. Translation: CASSETAGQYNEQFF.